Below are 12 T cell receptor beta chains sequenced from a single sample in a study of OX40 agonist ivuxolimab in advanced cancers. Profiling relied on immunoSEQ multiplex PCR, and the TCRdb table lists in-frame clones only, not all of them. Seen here are nearly 80,000 clones, about nine tenths observed once, and the top ten hold 7.1%. Sequencing was performed on CD4+ or CD8+ T cells sorted from blood, taken in a trial of the OX40 agonist ivuxolimab. These receptor sequences come from an adult with an advanced solid tumor such as melanoma, head and neck, liver or kidney cancer.

The chain joins TRBV5-1 to TRBJ2-3; tentatively, D is TRBD1 (6 bases). CDR1 SGHRS and CDR2 YFSETQ come from the germline V gene. This CDR3 has 15 amino acids. With 3 bases removed from V and 2 bases from J, the gap between germline ends came to 13 bases. Here the CDR3 reads CASSSQGRDTDTQYF. The CDR3 DNA reads as TGCGCCAGCAGCTCACAGGGTCGGGACACAGATACGCAGTATTTT.

J is TRBJ2-1 and V is TRBV5-4, with D perhaps matching TRBD2 (6 bases). Per germline, CDR1 SGHNT and CDR2 YYREEE (reference sequence). The CDR3 sequence is 16 residues long. V was cut by 6 bases and J by 7 bases, with 23 bases left in between. The CDR3 is CASIPPSGGTSNEQFF. The CDR3 region has the DNA TGTGCCAGCATCCCCCCAAGTGGCGGGACTTCTAATGAGCAGTTCTTC.

The chain recombines TRBV6-5 with TRBJ2-7; 9 bases fit TRBD2. Germline CDR1 MNHEY, CDR2 SVGAGI. With 6 bases clipped from V and 5 bases from J, the junction kept 11 bases outside the gene matches. There are 15 residues in the CDR3. Here the CDR3 reads CASRSPSGKSDEQYF. DNA of the CDR3: TGTGCCAGCAGATCCCCTAGCGGGAAAAGCGACGAGCAGTACTTC.

The J gene is TRBJ2-5, the V gene TRBV27; 7 positions agree with TRBD1. Trimming took 2 bases from V and 5 from J; bases not matched to a gene: 11. The CDR3 runs 16 residues. The germline V gene has CDR1 MNHEY and CDR2 SMNVEV (reference sequence). The CDR3 here is CASSLLFGTAIETQYF. CDR3 DNA sequence: TGTGCCAGCAGTTTACTATTCGGGACAGCCATCGAGACCCAGTACTTC.

The rearrangement joins TRBV10-2 to TRBJ1-5, with D unresolved. CDR3 length: 13 amino acids. The V gene's germline CDR1 is WSHSY and CDR2 SAAADI. Trimming stripped 2 bases from V and 5 bases from J, with 7 bases between. DNA for the CDR3: TGCGCCAGCAGTGAGGGACGGGATCAGCCCCAGCATTTT. This gives the protein CASSEGRDQPQHF.

The chain carries TRBV30 and TRBJ2-1, with D possibly being TRBD2 (6 bases). CDR1 GTSNPN and CDR2 SVGIG come from the germline V gene (reference sequence). The V end was cut by 1 base, the J end by 1 base, with 11 bases between. This CDR3 comprises 15 residues. CDR3 region: CAWSGLAQSYNEQFF. The CDR3 region has the DNA TGTGCCTGGAGTGGCCTAGCGCAATCCTACAATGAGCAGTTCTTC.

The chain recombines TRBV12-2 with TRBJ2-7; the D call of TRBD1 is as the table states it, not checked on the DNA. TRBV12-2 is tagged as a pseudogene. The CDR3 runs to 16 residues. CDR3 DNA: TGTGCAAGTCGCTCACAACGACAGGGAAAGGTGGACGAGCAGTACTTC. Amino acid sequence: CASRSQRQGKVDEQYF.

CDR3 sequence reads: CATSRGTGGNNEQFF. Written as DNA, the CDR3 is TGTGCCACCAGCAGAGGTACGGGGGGAAACAATGAGCAGTTCTTC. The rearrangement uses TRBV15 and TRBJ2-1; 7 bases map to TRBD2. The J segment lost 5 bases and the V segment lost 1 base, leaving 5 bases of the junction unmatched. Germline values: CDR1 LNHNV, CDR2 YYDKDF (reference sequence). The CDR3 spans 15 residues. Supplemented by reference TRBV15 and TRBJ2-1, the full variable domain reads DAMVIQNPRYQVTQFGKPVTLSCSQTLNHNVMYWYQQKSSQAPKLLFHYYDKDFNNEADTPDNFQSRRPNTSFCFLDIRSPGLGDTAMYLCATSRGTGGNNEQFFGPGTRLTVL.

This clone is a singleton in its sample. The chain employs TRBV29-1 and TRBJ2-7; 13 bases are shared with TRBD2. J gave up 0 bases and V 5 bases, and 7 bases lay outside the gene matches. There are 16 residues in the CDR3. Germline V gene sequence: CDR1 SQVTM, CDR2 ANQGSEA. The CDR3 protein is CSVSGLAGKSSYEQYF. DNA of the CDR3: TGCAGCGTTTCGGGACTAGCGGGGAAGAGCTCCTACGAGCAGTACTTC.

The table lists this clone with a count of one. The V call is TRBV27, the J call TRBJ2-5; 14 bases agree with TRBD2. The closer fit of TRBJ2-7 to the DNA end suggests the J call may be wrong. Germline V gives CDR1 MNHEY, CDR2 SMNVEV (reference sequence). The CDR3 loop spans 16 amino acids. This CDR3 reads CASRTGLAGVSYEQYF. As DNA, the CDR3 is TGTGCCAGCAGAACGGGACTAGCGGGAGTGTCCTACGAGCAGTACTTC.

The chain has TRBV28 and TRBJ2-3; D possibly matches TRBD1 or TRBD2 (5 bases each). Trimming took 7 bases from V and 2 from J, leaving 22 bases between them. This CDR3 has 17 residues. The germline gives CDR1 MDHEN, CDR2 SYDVKM. The CDR3 loop is CASTPPPGQRNTDTQYF. For the CDR3, the DNA is TGTGCCAGCACACCCCCGCCGGGGCAACGTAACACAGATACGCAGTATTTT.

The chain uses TRBV7-2 and TRBJ2-3; D is possibly TRBD1 (5 bases). The CDR3 has 15 amino acids. Trimming pared 1 base from V and 4 bases from J, leaving 12 bases between. The germline V gene has CDR1 SGHTA and CDR2 FQGNSA. CDR3 region: CASSLVPEGADTQYF. In DNA form, the CDR3 reads TGTGCCAGCAGCTTAGTACCGGAAGGGGCAGATACGCAGTATTTT.